The 22 T cell receptor beta chains below all came from one sample that was sequenced in a study of T cell responses to AZD1222 COVID-19 vaccine. Libraries were prepared by immunoSEQ multiplex PCR; TCRdb keeps only in-frame clonotypes and omits some of them. The sample shows fewer than 150,000 clones, approximately 94% of them seen only once. Sequenced here: peripheral blood, sampled on day 0 of AZD1222 vaccination. All receptors derive from an adult in good health.

The chain links TRBV7-8 to TRBJ2-1; perhaps TRBD1 as D (5 bases). The germline CDR1 and CDR2 sequences are SGHVS and FQNEAQ. V lost 1 base, J lost 9 bases, and 13 bases lay in between. This CDR3 spans 14 amino acids. This CDR3 reads CASSLVRGTGEQFF. CDR3 DNA: TGTGCCAGCAGCTTAGTAAGGGGAACGGGTGAGCAGTTCTTC.

The rearrangement joins TRBV6-2 or TRBV6-3 to TRBJ1-6; D is uncertain. Trimming left V 7 bases short and J 5 bases short, with 12 bases between. The germline V gene encodes CDR1 MNHEY and CDR2 SVGEGT. This CDR3 spans 14 amino acids. The CDR3 DNA reads TGTGCCAGCAACCCTGGACTGAATAATTCACCCCTCCACTTT. It encodes CASNPGLNNSPLHF.

The table lists this clone with a count of one. This chain connects TRBV5-1 to TRBJ2-6, with D perhaps matching TRBD2 (5 bases). Trimming removed 2 bases at V and 2 bases at J, with 8 bases between. Germline CDR1 is SGHRS and CDR2 is YFSETQ. The CDR3 sequence is 15 residues long. CDR3 region: CASSLTGTGANVLTF. The CDR3, as DNA: TGCGCCAGCAGCTTAACGGGGACTGGGGCCAACGTCCTGACTTTC.

The chain recombines TRBV5-1 with TRBJ2-7; 11 positions match TRBD2. The germline gives CDR1 SGHRS, CDR2 YFSETQ. The CDR3 is 15 amino acids. V dropped 2 bases and J dropped 1; count of bases not matched to a gene: 2. CDR3 loop: CASSFGLAGSYEQYF. The CDR3 DNA is TGCGCCAGCAGCTTCGGACTAGCGGGTTCCTACGAGCAGTACTTC.

This rearrangement joins TRBV11-3 to TRBJ2-7; a possible D gene is TRBD1 (5 bases). Trimming removed 1 base at V and 2 bases at J, with 12 bases between. CDR3 length equals 15 residues. Germline V gene sequence: CDR1 SGHNT, CDR2 YENEEA. CDR3 nucleotide sequence: TGTGCCAGCAGCTTAGGAGGAAGGGGTACCTACGAGCAGTACTTC. Its translation: CASSLGGRGTYEQYF.

This clone came up a few times. The chain employs TRBV3-1 (or the pseudogene TRBV3-2) and TRBJ2-7; TRBD1 is a possible D gene (8 bases). V lost 5 bases and J lost 3, with 17 bases in between. The germline V gene has CDR1 LGHDT and CDR2 YNNKEL (reference sequence). The CDR3 spans 15 residues. CDR3 amino acids: CASSADREGDYEQYF. The CDR3 DNA follows: TGTGCCAGCAGCGCGGACAGGGAGGGAGACTACGAGCAGTACTTC.

This clone was observed once. This rearrangement joins TRBV14 to TRBJ2-7; 9 bases map to TRBD1. J gave up 4 bases and V 5 bases, and 9 bases lay outside the gene matches. The CDR3 spans 15 residues. The germline gives CDR1 SGHDN, CDR2 FVKESK. CDR3 nucleotide sequence: TGTGCCAGCAGCAACACAGGGGGCGGGCTATACGAGCAGTACTTC. Translated, it gives CASSNTGGGLYEQYF. Full variable domain (rest looked up from reference TRBV14 and TRBJ2-7): EAGVTQFPSHSVIEKGQTVTLRCDPISGHDNLYWYRRVMGKEIKFLLHFVKESKQDESGMPNNRFLAERTGGTYSTLKVQPAELEDSGVYFCASSNTGGGLYEQYFGPGTRLTVT.

This chain links TRBV27 with TRBJ2-7; TRBD1 agrees at 7 bases. The CDR3 contains 17 residues. V lost 3 bases to trimming and J lost 0 bases; unmatched junction nucleotides: 11. Per germline, CDR1 MNHEY and CDR2 SMNVEV (reference sequence). Written as DNA, the CDR3 is TGTGCCAGCAGTTTCAGCACAGGGGACAAAAACTCCTACGAGCAGTACTTC. Translation: CASSFSTGDKNSYEQYF.

This clone was detected only once. The chain is built from TRBV30 and TRBJ1-1; D ambiguous. This CDR3 contains 13 residues. The germline V gene encodes CDR1 GTSNPN and CDR2 SVGIG (reference sequence). V was trimmed by 2 bases and J by 8 bases, leaving 15 bases between them. The CDR3 is CAWSLPPGEEAFF. The DNA of the CDR3 is TGTGCCTGGAGTTTACCTCCTGGAGAAGAAGCTTTCTTT.

This rearrangement joins TRBV28 to TRBJ2-1, with 9 bases aligning to TRBD2. The CDR3 loop spans 16 amino acids. Per germline, CDR1 MDHEN and CDR2 SYDVKM. V lost 2 bases, J lost 4 bases, and 6 bases stayed unmatched. CDR3 sequence reads: CASSLDSGSPYNEQFF. Here the CDR3 DNA reads TGTGCCAGCAGTTTAGATAGCGGGAGCCCATACAATGAGCAGTTCTTC.

V usage is TRBV25-1 and J usage is TRBJ1-4; D might be TRBD1 (5 bases). V lost 4 bases and J lost 6, with 18 bases in between. Germline loops: CDR1 MGHDK, CDR2 SYGVNS. CDR3 size: 16 residues. CDR3 DNA: TGTGCCAGCAGTGCCCCTCAAGACAGAAACCATGAAAAACTGTTTTTT. The encoded protein is CASSAPQDRNHEKLFF.

The rearrangement joins TRBV5-1 to TRBJ1-1; D gene ambiguous. V was pared by 1 base and J by 0 bases, with 4 bases between. The CDR3 is 13 residues long. Germline V gene lookup returns CDR1 SGHRS and CDR2 YFSETQ. The DNA for the CDR3 is TGCGCCAGCAGCTTGAGTGTGAACACTGAAGCTTTCTTT. Its protein is CASSLSVNTEAFF.

The rearrangement joins TRBV6-6 to TRBJ2-7; the D is unclear. The V gene's germline CDR1 is MNHNY and CDR2 SVGAGI (reference sequence). The germline V and J ends were trimmed by 5 bases and 5 bases, with 10 bases remaining between them. This CDR3 region has 12 residues. The CDR3 sequence: CASSITANEQYF. CDR3 DNA: TGTGCCAGCAGTATAACTGCTAACGAGCAGTACTTC.

The chain recombines TRBV4-2 with TRBJ1-5; D is undetermined. Germline V CDR1 and CDR2: LGHNA, YNFKEQ. CDR3 size: 16 residues. V was pared by 0 bases and J by 0 bases, with 9 bases between. CDR3 loop: CASSQEASDSNQPQHF. In nucleotides, the CDR3 is TGTGCCAGCAGCCAAGAGGCCTCAGATAGCAATCAGCCCCAGCATTTT.

The chain uses TRBV5-1 and TRBJ2-1, with 12 positions matching TRBD2. The V segment lost 4 bases and the J segment 7 bases; nucleotides outside the gene matches: 9. Germline assignment: CDR1 SGHRS and CDR2 YFSETQ. The CDR3 contains 16 residues. CDR3 residues: CASSPETSGRPNEQFF. In DNA form, the CDR3 reads TGCGCCAGCAGCCCAGAGACTAGCGGGAGACCTAATGAGCAGTTCTTC.

The V gene is TRBV18, the J gene TRBJ2-7; possibly TRBD1 for D (5 bases). The CDR3 spans 15 residues. V was clipped by 1 base and J by 4 bases, with 14 bases between them. Germline V gives CDR1 KGHSH, CDR2 LQKENI. CDR3 DNA sequence: TGTGCCAGCTCACCACGTGGGGCGTCCTGGTACGAGCAGTACTTC. Translation gives CASSPRGASWYEQYF. The whole variable domain, remainder taken from reference TRBV18 and TRBJ2-7, is NAGVMQNPRHLVRRRGQEARLRCSPMKGHSHVYWYRQLPEEGLKFMVYLQKENIIDESGMPKERFSAEFPKEGPSILRIQQVVRGDSAAYFCASSPRGASWYEQYFGPGTRLTVT.

This clone was counted between two and nine times. The chain employs TRBV4-1 and TRBJ1-2; 9 nucleotides align to TRBD1. The CDR3 contains 16 residues. The germline V gene has CDR1 MGHRA and CDR2 YSYEKL. J gave up 3 bases and V 3 bases, and 8 bases lay outside the gene matches. The CDR3 loop is CASSHPGQGYDYGYTF. CDR3 coding DNA: TGCGCCAGCAGCCATCCTGGACAGGGGTATGACTATGGCTACACCTTC.

This chain connects TRBV3-1 (or the pseudogene TRBV3-2) to TRBJ1-5; TRBD1 matches at 7 bases. The CDR3 consists of 16 residues. In germline, CDR1 is LGHDT, CDR2 YNNKEL (reference sequence). With 2 bases clipped from V and 2 bases from J, the junction kept 6 bases outside the gene matches. CDR3 region: CASSQHDRAGNQPQHF. The CDR3, as DNA: TGTGCCAGCAGCCAACATGACAGGGCGGGCAATCAGCCCCAGCATTTT.

The V call is TRBV6-5, the J call TRBJ2-7, with a weak D call TRBD2 (6 bases). The V end lost 10 bases, the J end lost 7 bases, and 17 bases lay between the germline ends. Germline-derived CDR1 and CDR2 are MNHEY and SVGAGI. The CDR3 loop spans 12 amino acids. The CDR3 DNA reads TGTGCCACCATGGGACTTTCAGGGGAGCAGTACTTC. Translating it yields CATMGLSGEQYF.

The chain combines TRBV19 with TRBJ1-3, with 8 positions matching TRBD1. Germline V gene lookup returns CDR1 LNHDA and CDR2 SQIVND (reference sequence). Trimming removed 6 bases from V and 0 bases from J; junction bases left unmatched: 4. CDR3 size: 15 residues. CDR3 residues: CASRPDRGSGNTIYF. CDR3 DNA sequence: TGTGCCAGTAGGCCAGACAGGGGCTCTGGAAACACCATATATTTT. Full variable domain (rest looked up from reference TRBV19 and TRBJ1-3): DGGITQSPKYLFRKEGQNVTLSCEQNLNHDAMYWYRQDPGQGLRLIYYSQIVNDFQKGDIAEGYSVSREKKESFPLTVTSAQKNPTAFYLCASRPDRGSGNTIYFGEGSWLTVV.

The chain uses TRBV29-1 and TRBJ2-1; D uncertain. V lost 3 bases to trimming and J lost 15 bases, with 15 bases between them. The CDR3 runs 11 residues. CDR1 and CDR2 (germline): SQVTM, ANQGSEA. DNA of the CDR3: TGCAGCGTTGAGGCAGTTCGCCGTAGGTTCTTC. This translates into CSVEAVRRRFF.

V is TRBV19 and J is TRBJ1-5; D is possibly TRBD1 (6 bases). Trimming removed 1 base from V and 2 bases from J, with 15 bases in between. The germline V gene has CDR1 LNHDA and CDR2 SQIVND (reference sequence). There are 17 residues in the CDR3. In nucleotides, the CDR3 is TGTGCCAGTAGTATAGTACAGGGCTCAGGGGGCAATCAGCCCCAGCATTTT. The encoded protein is CASSIVQGSGGNQPQHF.